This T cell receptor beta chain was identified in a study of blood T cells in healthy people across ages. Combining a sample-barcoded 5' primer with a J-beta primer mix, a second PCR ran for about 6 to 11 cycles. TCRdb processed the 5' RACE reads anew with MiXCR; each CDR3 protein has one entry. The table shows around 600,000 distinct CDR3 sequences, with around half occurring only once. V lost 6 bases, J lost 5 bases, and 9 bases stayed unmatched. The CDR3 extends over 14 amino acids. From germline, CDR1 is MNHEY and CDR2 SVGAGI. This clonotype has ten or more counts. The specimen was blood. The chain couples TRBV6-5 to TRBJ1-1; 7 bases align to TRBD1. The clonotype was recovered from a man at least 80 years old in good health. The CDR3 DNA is TGTGCCAGCAGCCTAGACAGGGATAGAACTGAAGCTTTCTTT. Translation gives CASSLDRDRTEAFF.